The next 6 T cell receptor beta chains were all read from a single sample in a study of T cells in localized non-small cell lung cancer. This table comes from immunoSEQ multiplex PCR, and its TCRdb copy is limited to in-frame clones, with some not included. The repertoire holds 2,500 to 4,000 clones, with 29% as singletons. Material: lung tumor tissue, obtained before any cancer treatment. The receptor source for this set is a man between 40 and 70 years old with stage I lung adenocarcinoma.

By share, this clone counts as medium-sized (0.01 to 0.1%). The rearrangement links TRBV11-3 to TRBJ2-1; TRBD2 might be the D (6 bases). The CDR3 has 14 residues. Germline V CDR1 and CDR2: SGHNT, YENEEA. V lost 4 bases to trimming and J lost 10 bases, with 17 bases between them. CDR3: CASSWGLAGGEQFF. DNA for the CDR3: TGTGCCAGCAGCTGGGGACTGGCTGGAGGAGAGCAGTTCTTC. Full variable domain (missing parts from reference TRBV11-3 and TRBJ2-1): EAGVVQSPRYKIIEKKQPVAFWCNPISGHNTLYWYLQNLGQGPELLIRYENEEAVDDSQLPKDRFSAERLKGVDSTLKIQPAELGDSAVYLCASSWGLAGGEQFFGPGTRLTVL.

CDR3 nucleotides: TGTGCCAGTAGTCCCCGGGCGGGGGGGCTCGATACGCAGTATTTT. Its protein is CASSPRAGGLDTQYF. The V and J genes are TRBV19 and TRBJ2-3; TRBD2 aligns across 9 bases. This CDR3 contains 15 residues. Trimming removed 5 bases from V and 6 bases from J; junction bases left unmatched: 9. CDR1 is LNHDA and CDR2 is SQIVND in the germline V gene (reference sequence).

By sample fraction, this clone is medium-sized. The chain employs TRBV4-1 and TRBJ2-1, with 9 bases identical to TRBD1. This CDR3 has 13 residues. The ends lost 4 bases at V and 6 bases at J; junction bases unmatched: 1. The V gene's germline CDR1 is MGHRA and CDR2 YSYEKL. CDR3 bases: TGCGCCAGCAGCCCGGGACAGGGCAATGAGCAGTTCTTC. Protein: CASSPGQGNEQFF.

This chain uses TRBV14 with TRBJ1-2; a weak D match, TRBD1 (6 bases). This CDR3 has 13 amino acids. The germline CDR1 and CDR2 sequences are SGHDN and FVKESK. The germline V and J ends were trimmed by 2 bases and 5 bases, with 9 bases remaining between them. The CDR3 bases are TGTGCCAGCAGCCAATCCCAGGGGTATGGCTACACCTTC. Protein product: CASSQSQGYGYTF.

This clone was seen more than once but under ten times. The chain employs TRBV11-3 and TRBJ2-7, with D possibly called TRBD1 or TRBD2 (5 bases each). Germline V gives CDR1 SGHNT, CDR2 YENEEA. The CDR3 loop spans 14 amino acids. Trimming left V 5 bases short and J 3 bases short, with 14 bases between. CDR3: CASSPEQGRYEQYF. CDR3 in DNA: TGTGCCAGCAGCCCGGAGCAGGGACGCTACGAGCAGTACTTC. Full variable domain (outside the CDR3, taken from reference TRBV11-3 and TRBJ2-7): EAGVVQSPRYKIIEKKQPVAFWCNPISGHNTLYWYLQNLGQGPELLIRYENEEAVDDSQLPKDRFSAERLKGVDSTLKIQPAELGDSAVYLCASSPEQGRYEQYFGPGTRLTVT.

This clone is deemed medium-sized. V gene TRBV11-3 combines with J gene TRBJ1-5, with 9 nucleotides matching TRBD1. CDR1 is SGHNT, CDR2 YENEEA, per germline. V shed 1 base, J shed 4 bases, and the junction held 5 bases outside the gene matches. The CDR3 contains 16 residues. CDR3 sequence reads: CASSLGTGEGNQPQHF. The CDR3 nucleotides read TGTGCCAGCAGCTTAGGGACAGGGGAGGGGAATCAGCCCCAGCATTTT.